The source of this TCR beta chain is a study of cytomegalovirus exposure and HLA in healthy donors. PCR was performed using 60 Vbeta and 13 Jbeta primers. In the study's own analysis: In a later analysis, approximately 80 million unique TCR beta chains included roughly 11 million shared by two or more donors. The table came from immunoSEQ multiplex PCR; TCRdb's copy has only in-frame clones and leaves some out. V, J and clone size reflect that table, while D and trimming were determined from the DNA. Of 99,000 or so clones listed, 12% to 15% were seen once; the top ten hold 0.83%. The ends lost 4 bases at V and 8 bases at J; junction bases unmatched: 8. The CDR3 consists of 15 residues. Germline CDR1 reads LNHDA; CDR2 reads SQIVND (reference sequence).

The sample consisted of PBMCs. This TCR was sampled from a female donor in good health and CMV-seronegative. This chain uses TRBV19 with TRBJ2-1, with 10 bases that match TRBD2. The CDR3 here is CASSKLAGLVDEQFF. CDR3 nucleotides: TGTGCCAGTAGTAAACTAGCGGGGCTAGTCGATGAGCAGTTCTTC.